Given below is one TCR beta chain in context. Its antigen is not identified. These data come from a study of T cells expressing NK-cell markers. Across the study: Eight donors were sequenced, seven testing HCMV-seropositive and one testing seronegative.

Findings and limits, study-wide: Unclear, still, was the HCMV specificity of the expanded NKG2C+ T cell clones. Dominant NKG2C+ clonotypes made up about 1.0-7.5% of CD8+ T cells in roughly six donors.

This CDR3 is built from 12 residues. Researchers built TCR beta cDNA using 5'RACE template switching with UMIs. TCRdb reprocessed the 5' RACE reads and keeps a single row for each CDR3 protein, giving no DNA. The sample totals some 150,000 distinct CDR3 sequences. Sequences were obtained from blood T cells: a sorted CD56 or NKG2C T cell subset, CD4+ or CD8+ T cells, or bulk PBMC T cells (not recorded which). The TCR originated in a man aged 18 to 29 in good health. This chain links TRBV12-3 or TRBV12-4 with TRBJ1-1; checking the TCRdb D call of TRBD1 is not possible without DNA. The CDR3 protein is CASRDSDTEAFF.